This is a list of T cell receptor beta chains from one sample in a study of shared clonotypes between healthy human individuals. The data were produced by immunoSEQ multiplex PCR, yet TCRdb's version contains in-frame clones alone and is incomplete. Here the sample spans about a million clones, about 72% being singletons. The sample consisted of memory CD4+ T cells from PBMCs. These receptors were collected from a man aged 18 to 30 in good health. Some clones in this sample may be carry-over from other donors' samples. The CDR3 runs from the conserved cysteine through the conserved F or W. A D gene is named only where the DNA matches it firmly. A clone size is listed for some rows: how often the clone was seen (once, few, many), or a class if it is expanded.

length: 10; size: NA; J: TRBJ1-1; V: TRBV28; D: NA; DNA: TGTGCCAGCCAAAGGACTGAAGCTTTCTTT; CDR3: CASQRTEAFF
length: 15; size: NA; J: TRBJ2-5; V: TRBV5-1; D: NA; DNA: TGCGCCAGCAGCTTGGGAAGGTCAGGAGGGGAGACCCAGTACTTC; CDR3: CASSLGRSGGETQYF
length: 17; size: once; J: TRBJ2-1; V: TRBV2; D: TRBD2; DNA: TGTGCCAGCAAGAGGGGTAGCGGGGCTGTCACCTACAATGAGCAGTTCTTC; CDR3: CASKRGSGAVTYNEQFF
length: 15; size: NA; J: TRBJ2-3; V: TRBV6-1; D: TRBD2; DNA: TGTGCCAGCAGCCCGACTAGCGGGAGTCCAGATACGCAGTATTTT; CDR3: CASSPTSGSPDTQYF
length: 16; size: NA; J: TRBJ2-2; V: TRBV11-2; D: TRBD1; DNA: TGTGCCAGCAGCCTGACCGGGACAGGGAGTACCGGGGAGCTGTTTTTT; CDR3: CASSLTGTGSTGELFF
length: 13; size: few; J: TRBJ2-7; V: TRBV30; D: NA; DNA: TGTGCCTGGAGTTTAGGCAACCACTACGAGCAGTACTTC; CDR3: CAWSLGNHYEQYF
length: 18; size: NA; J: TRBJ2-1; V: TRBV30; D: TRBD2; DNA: TGTGCCTGGAGTGGACTAGCGGGAGGACCTTACTCCTACAATGAGCAGTTCTTC; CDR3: CAWSGLAGGPYSYNEQFF
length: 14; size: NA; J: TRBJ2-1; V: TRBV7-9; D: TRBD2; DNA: TGTGCCAGCAGCGCACCGGGACTAGTCAATGAGCAGTTCTTC; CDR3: CASSAPGLVNEQFF
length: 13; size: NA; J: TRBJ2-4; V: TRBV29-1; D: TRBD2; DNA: TGCAGCGTGGGAGGGCCGGGGCAAAACATTCAGTACTTC; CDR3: CSVGGPGQNIQYF
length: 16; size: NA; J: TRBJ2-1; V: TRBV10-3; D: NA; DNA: TGTGCCATCAGTGAGTCGAGGGACATTCTCGGCAATGAGCAGTTCTTC; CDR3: CAISESRDILGNEQFF
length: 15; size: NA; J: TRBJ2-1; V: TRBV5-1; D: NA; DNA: TGCGCCAGCAGCCCCAGTGGCAGGAGAGACGGTGAGCAGTTCTTC; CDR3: CASSPSGRRDGEQFF
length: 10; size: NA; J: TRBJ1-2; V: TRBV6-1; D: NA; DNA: TGTGCCAGCAGTGAAGGGCACTACACCTTC; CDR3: CASSEGHYTF
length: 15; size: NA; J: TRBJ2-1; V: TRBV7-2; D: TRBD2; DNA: TGTGCCAGCAGACCCCCAGCGGGAGTTTACAATGAGCAGTTCTTC; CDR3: CASRPPAGVYNEQFF
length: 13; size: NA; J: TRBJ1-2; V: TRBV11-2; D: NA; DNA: TGTGCCAGCAGGAAACTGGGCGCTTTTGGCTACACCTTC; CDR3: CASRKLGAFGYTF
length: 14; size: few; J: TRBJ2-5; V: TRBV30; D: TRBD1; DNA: TGTGCCTGGACTCAGACAGGGATCCAAGAGACCCAGTACTTC; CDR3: CAWTQTGIQETQYF
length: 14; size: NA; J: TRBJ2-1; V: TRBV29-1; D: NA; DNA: TGCAGCGTTTCGTACGCGGGCGATCGCAATGAGCAGTTCTTC; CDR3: CSVSYAGDRNEQFF
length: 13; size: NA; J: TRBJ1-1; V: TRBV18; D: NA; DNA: TGTGCCAGCTCACCAGGATTAGGCACTGAAGCTTTCTTT; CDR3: CASSPGLGTEAFF
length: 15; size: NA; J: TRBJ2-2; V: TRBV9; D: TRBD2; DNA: TGTGCCAGCAGCGGCGGGACTAGCGGCACCGGGGAGCTGTTTTTT; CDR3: CASSGGTSGTGELFF
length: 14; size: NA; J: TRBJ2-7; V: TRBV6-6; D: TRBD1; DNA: TGTGCCAGCAGTTTGGGGACAGCGCTTTACGAGCAGTACTTC; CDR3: CASSLGTALYEQYF
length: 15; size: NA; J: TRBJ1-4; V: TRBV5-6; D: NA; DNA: TGTGCCAGCAGAATGTGGGGATTAACTAATGAAAAACTGTTTTTT; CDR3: CASRMWGLTNEKLFF
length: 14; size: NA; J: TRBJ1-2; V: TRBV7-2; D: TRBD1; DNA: TGTGCCAGCAGCTCGTCGGACAGGGTCTATGGCTACACCTTC; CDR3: CASSSSDRVYGYTF
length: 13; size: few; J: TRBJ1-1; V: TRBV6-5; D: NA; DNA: TGTGCCAGCAGTTACTCGAAGAACACTGAAGCTTTCTTT; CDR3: CASSYSKNTEAFF
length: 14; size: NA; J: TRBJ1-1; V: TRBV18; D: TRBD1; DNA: TGTGCCAGCTCTTCCGGGACAGAGAACACTGAAGCTTTCTTT; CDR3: CASSSGTENTEAFF
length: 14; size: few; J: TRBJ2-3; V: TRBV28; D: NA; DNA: TGTGCCAGCAGAGGACATGAGGGTGGAGATACGCAGTATTTT; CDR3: CASRGHEGGDTQYF
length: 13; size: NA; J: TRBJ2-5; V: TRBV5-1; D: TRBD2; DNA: TGCGCCAGCAGGCTCGCCGCGGGGGAAGCCCAGTACTTC; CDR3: CASRLAAGEAQYF
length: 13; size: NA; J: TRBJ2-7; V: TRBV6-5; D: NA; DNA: TGTGCCAGCAGTTACGATGGGTTACGCGAGCAGTACTTC; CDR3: CASSYDGLREQYF
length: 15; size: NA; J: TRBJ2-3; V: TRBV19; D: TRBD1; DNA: TGTGCCAGTAGTGCATACAGGGGGGGCACAGATACGCAGTATTTT; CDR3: CASSAYRGGTDTQYF
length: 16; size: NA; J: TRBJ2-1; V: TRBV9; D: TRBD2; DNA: TGTGCCAGCAGCCCCCAGACTAGCGGGATTTTCGATGAGCAGTTCTTC; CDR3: CASSPQTSGIFDEQFF
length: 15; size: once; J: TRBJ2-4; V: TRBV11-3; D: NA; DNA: TGTGCCAGCAGCCCCGATGGGACATCTAAAAACATTCAGTACTTC; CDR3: CASSPDGTSKNIQYF
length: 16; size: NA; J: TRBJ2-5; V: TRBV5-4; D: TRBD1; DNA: TGTGCCAGCAGCTTGGCCTTTTCGGGACAGGGGGCCTTGAGTGACTTC; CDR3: CASSLAFSGQGALSDF
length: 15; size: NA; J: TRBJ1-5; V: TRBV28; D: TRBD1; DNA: TGTGCCAGCAGTTCAACAGGGGGTAGGAATCAGCCCCAGCATTTT; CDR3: CASSSTGGRNQPQHF
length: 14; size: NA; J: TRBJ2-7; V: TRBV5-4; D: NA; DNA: TGTGCCAGCAGCTTCGAGGGAGGTCGGTCTGGGCAGTACTTC; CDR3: CASSFEGGRSGQYF
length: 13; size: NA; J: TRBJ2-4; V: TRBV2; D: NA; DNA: TGTGCCAGCAGTCCCTTACAGGAAAACATTCAGTACTTC; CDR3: CASSPLQENIQYF
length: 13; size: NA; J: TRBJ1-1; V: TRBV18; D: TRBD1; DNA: TGTGCCGGCCCCAGGGGGCAAGACACTGAAGCTTTCTTT; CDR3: CAGPRGQDTEAFF
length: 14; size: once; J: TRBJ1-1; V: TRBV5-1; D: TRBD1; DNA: TGCGCCAGCAGGAGGCAGGGGGTGAACACTGAAGCTTTCTTT; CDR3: CASRRQGVNTEAFF
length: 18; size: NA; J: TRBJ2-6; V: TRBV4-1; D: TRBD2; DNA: TGCGCCAGCAGCCAAGAGGGCGGGAGGGTGTCCGGGGCCAACGTCCTGACTTTC; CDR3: CASSQEGGRVSGANVLTF
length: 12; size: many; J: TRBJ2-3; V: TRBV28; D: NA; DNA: TGTGCCAGCAGTTTCTCCACAGATACGCAGTATTTT; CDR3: CASSFSTDTQYF
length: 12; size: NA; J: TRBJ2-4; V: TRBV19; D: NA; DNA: TGTGCCAGCCGGGGGTCCGGGGTCATTCAGTACTTC; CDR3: CASRGSGVIQYF
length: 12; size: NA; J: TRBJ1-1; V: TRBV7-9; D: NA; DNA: TGTGCCAGCAGCTACGGAGCATATGAAGCTTTCTTT; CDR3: CASSYGAYEAFF
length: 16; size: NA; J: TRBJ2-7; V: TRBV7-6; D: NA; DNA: TGTGCCAGCAGCTCCCAGGCCGGCGGAAACTCCTACGAGCAGTACTTC; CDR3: CASSSQAGGNSYEQYF
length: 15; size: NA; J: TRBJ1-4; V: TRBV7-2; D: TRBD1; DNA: TGTGCCAGCTCCGCGGTAGGGGGCTATAATGAAAAACTGTTTTTT; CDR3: CASSAVGGYNEKLFF
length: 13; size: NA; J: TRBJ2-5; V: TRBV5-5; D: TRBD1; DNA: TGTGCCAGCACAATAGGACAGGCGGAGACCCAGTACTTC; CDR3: CASTIGQAETQYF
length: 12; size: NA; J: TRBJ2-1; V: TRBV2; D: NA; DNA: TGTGCGACAGATTCGCCATACAATGAGCAGTTCTTC; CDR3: CATDSPYNEQFF
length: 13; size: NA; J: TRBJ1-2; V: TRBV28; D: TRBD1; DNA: TGTGCCACCGGGACAGGGAAGGCATATGGCTACACCTTC; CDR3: CATGTGKAYGYTF
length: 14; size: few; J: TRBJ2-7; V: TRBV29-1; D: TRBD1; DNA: TGCAGCGTTGGCCGGGACAGCACTACCTACGAGCAGTACTTC; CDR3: CSVGRDSTTYEQYF
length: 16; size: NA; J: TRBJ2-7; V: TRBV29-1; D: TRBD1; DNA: TGCAGCGTTGAGTTTGCGGTGGACAGGACCCGCTACGAGCAGTACTTC; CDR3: CSVEFAVDRTRYEQYF
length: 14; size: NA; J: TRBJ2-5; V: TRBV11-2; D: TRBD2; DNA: TGTGCCAGCAGCTTATCTAGCGGGATAGAGACCCAGTACTTC; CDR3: CASSLSSGIETQYF
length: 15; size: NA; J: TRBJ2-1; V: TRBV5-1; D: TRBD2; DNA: TGCGCCAGCAGCAAGAGACTAGCCGGGTCCAATGAGCAGTTCTTC; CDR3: CASSKRLAGSNEQFF
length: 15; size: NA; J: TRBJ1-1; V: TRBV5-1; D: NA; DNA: TGCGCCAGCAGCGCCCAGGGGTCCATGAACACTGAAGCTTTCTTT; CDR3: CASSAQGSMNTEAFF
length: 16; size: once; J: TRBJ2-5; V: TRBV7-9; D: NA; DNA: TGTGCCAGCAGCTTAGGAACAGGGGAGGGTAGAGAGACCCAGTACTTC; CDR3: CASSLGTGEGRETQYF
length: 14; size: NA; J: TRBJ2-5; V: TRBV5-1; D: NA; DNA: TGCGCCAGCAGCTTGGTGGGCTCGGCAGAGACCCAGTACTTC; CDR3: CASSLVGSAETQYF
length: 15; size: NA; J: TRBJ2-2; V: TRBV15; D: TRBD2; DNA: TGTGCCACCAGCCACGGGACTAGCTGGACCGGGGAGCTGTTTTTT; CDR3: CATSHGTSWTGELFF
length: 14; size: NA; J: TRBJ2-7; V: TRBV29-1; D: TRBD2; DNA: TGCAGCGTTCTACTAGCGGATAGCTCCTACGAGCAGTACTTC; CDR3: CSVLLADSSYEQYF
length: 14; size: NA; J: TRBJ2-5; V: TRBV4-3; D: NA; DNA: TGCGCCAGCAGCCAAGACTATGGGGGGGAGACCCAGTACTTC; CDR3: CASSQDYGGETQYF
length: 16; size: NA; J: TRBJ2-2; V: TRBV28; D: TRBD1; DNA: TGTGCCAGCAGTCCACCGGGACAGGGGAGCACCGGGGAGCTGTTTTTT; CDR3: CASSPPGQGSTGELFF
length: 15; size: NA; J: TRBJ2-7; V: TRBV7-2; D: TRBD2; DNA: TGTGCCAGCAGCTTAGATCCAGCGGGAGTTGGCGAGCAGTACTTC; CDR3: CASSLDPAGVGEQYF
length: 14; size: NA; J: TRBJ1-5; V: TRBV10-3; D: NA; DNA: TGTGCCACCAGGCCCGTGGGAAGCAATCAGCCCCAGCATTTT; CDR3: CATRPVGSNQPQHF
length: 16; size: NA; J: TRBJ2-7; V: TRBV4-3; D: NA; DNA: TGCGCCAGCAGCCATACCTCGGCAGGGGACTCCTACGAGCAGTACTTC; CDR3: CASSHTSAGDSYEQYF
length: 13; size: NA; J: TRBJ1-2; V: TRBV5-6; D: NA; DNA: TGTGCCAGCAGCTTGTTCCTGAACTATGGCTACACCTTC; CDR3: CASSLFLNYGYTF